Listed here is a single T cell receptor (beta chain). This entry comes from a study of shared clonotypes between healthy human individuals. V was pared by 4 bases and J by 3 bases, with 10 bases of the junction left unmatched. The germline CDR1 and CDR2 sequences are SGHDT and YYEEEE. CDR3 length: 17 amino acids. Assay: immunoSEQ multiplex PCR; the TCRdb copy retains only in-frame clones and omits some. In the table there are more than 2,000,000 clones, 90% to 95% of which are singletons. This sequence originates from a man aged 18-30 years in good health. The chain links TRBV5-6 to TRBJ2-4, with 10 nucleotides matching TRBD1. Sequencing used naive CD4+ T cells sorted from blood. As to subset: CD45RA+ positively selected. CDR3 sequence reads: CASSTPTGGEGKNIQYF. The CDR3 coding sequence is TGTGCCAGCAGCACCCCGACAGGGGGCGAGGGCAAAAACATTCAGTACTTC.